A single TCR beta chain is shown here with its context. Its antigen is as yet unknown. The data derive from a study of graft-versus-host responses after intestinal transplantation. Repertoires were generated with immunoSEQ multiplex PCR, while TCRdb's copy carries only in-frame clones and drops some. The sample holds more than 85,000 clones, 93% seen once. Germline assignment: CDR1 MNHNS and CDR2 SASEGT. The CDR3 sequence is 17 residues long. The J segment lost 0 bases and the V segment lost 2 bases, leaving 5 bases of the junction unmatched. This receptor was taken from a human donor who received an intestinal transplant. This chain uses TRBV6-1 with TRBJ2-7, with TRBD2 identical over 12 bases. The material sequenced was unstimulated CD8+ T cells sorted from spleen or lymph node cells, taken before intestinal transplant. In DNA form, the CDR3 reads TGTGCCAGCAGTGAACTAGCGGGAGGGCCGAGCTCCTACGAGCAGTACTTC. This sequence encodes CASSELAGGPSSYEQYF.